This TCR beta chain originates from a study of blood T cell repertoires in COVID-19. Study context: Samples representing acute and convalescent COVID-19 were sourced from the United States, Italy and Spain. The analysed material was cDNA or gDNA that came from T cells, B-cell-depleted T cells, or PBMCs.

The CDR3 sequence is 12 residues long. Trimming cost V 5 bases and J 3 bases, with 8 bases left between them. Germline V gene sequence: CDR1 SGHDN, CDR2 FVKESK. Seattle patient enrollment occurred during active infection, with longitudinal follow-up thereafter. The method was immunoSEQ multiplex PCR; TCRdb's version includes in-frame clones alone and lacks a portion of them. The table shows under 300,000 clones, with 85% to 90% occurring only once. The receptor was derived from a woman aged 25 to 39 with COVID-19, enrolled during active disease. The rearrangement links TRBV14 to TRBJ2-7; D is possibly TRBD2 (5 bases). The specimen was peripheral blood. This chain's CDR3 is CASSWGDYEQYF. Here the CDR3 DNA reads TGTGCCAGCAGCTGGGGAGACTACGAGCAGTACTTC.